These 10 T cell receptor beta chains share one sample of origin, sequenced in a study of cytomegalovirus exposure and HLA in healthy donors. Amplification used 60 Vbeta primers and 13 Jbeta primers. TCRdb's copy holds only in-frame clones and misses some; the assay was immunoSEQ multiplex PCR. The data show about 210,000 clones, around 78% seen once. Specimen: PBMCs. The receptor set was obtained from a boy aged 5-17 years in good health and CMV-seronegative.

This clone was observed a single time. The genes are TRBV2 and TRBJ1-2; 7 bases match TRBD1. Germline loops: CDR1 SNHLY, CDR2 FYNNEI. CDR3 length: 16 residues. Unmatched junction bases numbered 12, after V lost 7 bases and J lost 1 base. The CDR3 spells CASTRLPGQLNYGYTF. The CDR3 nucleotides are TGTGCCAGCACCCGCCTACCGGGACAGCTTAACTATGGCTACACCTTC.

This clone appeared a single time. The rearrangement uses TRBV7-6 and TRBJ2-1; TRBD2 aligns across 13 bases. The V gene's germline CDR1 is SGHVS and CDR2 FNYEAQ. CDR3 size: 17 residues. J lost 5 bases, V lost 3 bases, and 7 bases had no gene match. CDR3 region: CASSFSGTSGANNEQFF. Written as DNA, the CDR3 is TGTGCCAGCAGCTTTTCCGGGACTAGCGGGGCAAACAATGAGCAGTTCTTC.

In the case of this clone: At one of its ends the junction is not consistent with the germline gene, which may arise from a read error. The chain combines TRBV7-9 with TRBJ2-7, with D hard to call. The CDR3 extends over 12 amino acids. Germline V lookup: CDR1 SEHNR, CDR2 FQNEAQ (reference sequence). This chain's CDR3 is CSSSLGLYEQYF. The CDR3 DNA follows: TGTTCCAGCAGCTTAGGTTTATACGAGCAGTACTTC.

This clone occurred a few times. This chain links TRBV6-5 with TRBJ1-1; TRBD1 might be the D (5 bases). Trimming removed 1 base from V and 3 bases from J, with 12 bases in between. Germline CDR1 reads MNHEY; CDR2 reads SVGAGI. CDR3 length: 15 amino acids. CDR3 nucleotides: TGTGCCAGCAGTTACTGGGGGGATCGGGACACTGAAGCTTTCTTT. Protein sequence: CASSYWGDRDTEAFF.

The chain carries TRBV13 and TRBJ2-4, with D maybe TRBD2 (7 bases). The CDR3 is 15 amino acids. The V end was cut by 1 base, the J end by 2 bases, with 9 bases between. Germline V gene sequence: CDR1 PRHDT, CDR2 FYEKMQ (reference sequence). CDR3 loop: CASSLEGGPKNIQYF. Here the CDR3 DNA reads TGTGCCAGCAGCTTAGAGGGGGGGCCCAAAAACATTCAGTACTTC.

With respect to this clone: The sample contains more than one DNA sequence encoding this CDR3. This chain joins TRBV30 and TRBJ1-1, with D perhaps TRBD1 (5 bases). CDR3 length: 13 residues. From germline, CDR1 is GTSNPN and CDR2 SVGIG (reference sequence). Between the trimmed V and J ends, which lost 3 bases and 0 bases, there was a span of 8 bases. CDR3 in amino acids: CAWRPGMNTEAFF. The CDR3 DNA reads TGTGCCTGGAGGCCAGGGATGAACACTGAAGCTTTCTTT.

As DNA, the CDR3 is TGTGCCAGCATTCCTAGCGGGGAACATTACAATGAGCAGTTCTTC. It yields the protein CASIPSGEHYNEQFF. The gene calls are TRBV6-5 and TRBJ2-1; 9 nucleotides agree with TRBD2. The CDR3 consists of 15 residues. The trim removed 7 bases at V and 4 bases at J, leaving 8 bases unmatched. Looked up from germline, CDR1 is MNHEY and CDR2 is SVGAGI.

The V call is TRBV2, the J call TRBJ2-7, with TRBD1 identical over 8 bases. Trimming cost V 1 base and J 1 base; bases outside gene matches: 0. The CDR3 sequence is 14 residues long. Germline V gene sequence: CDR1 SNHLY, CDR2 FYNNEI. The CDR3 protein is CASSEGTGSYEQYF. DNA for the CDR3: TGTGCCAGCAGTGAAGGGACAGGGTCCTACGAGCAGTACTTC.

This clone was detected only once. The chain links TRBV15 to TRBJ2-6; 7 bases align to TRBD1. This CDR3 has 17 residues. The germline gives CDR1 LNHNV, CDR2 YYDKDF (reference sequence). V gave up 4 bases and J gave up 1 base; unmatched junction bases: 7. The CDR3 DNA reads TGTGCCACCAGCACGGCCGGGGACAGTTCTGGGGCCAACGTCCTGACTTTC. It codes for CATSTAGDSSGANVLTF. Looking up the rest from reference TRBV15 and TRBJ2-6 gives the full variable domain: DAMVIQNPRYQVTQFGKPVTLSCSQTLNHNVMYWYQQKSSQAPKLLFHYYDKDFNNEADTPDNFQSRRPNTSFCFLDIRSPGLGDTAMYLCATSTAGDSSGANVLTFGAGSRLTVL.

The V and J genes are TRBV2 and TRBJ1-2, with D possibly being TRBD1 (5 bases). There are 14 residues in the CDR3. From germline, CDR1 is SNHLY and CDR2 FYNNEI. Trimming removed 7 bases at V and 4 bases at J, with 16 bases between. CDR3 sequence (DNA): TGTGCCAGCACTGGGGAAGGGGCGGCCTATGGCTACACCTTC. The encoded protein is CASTGEGAAYGYTF.